This T cell receptor (beta chain) appears in the sequencing data of a study of cytomegalovirus exposure and HLA in healthy donors. Broader study findings: Researchers counted 164 TCR beta chains as cytomegalovirus-associated.

Only in-frame clones appear in the TCRdb table, and some are missing; sequencing was by immunoSEQ multiplex PCR. The sample shows 150,000 to 200,000 clones, roughly 85% of them seen only once. With respect to this clone: What it recognizes is unknown.

V lost 2 bases and J lost 5, with 7 bases in between. This CDR3 spans 12 amino acids. Germline values: CDR1 PRHDT, CDR2 FYEKMQ (reference sequence). The receptor comes from a man aged 18 to 30 in good health and CMV-seropositive. The source material was PBMCs. The V call is TRBV13, the J call TRBJ2-7; maybe TRBD2 (5 bases). DNA for the CDR3: TGTGCCAGCAGCTTAAGCGGAGACGAGCAGTACTTC. Translated, it gives CASSLSGDEQYF.